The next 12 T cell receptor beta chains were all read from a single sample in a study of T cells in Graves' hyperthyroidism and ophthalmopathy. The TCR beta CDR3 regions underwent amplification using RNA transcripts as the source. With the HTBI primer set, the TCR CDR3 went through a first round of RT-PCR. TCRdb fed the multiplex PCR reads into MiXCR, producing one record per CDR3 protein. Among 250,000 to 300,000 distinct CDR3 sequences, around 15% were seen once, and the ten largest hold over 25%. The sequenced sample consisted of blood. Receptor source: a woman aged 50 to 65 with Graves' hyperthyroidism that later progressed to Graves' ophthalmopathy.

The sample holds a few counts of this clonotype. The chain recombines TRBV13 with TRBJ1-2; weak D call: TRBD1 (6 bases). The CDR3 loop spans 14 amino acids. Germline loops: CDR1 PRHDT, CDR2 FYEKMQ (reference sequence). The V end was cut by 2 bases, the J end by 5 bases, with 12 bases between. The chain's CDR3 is CASSLSRGRYGYTF. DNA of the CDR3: TGTGCCAGCAGCTTAAGTCGGGGGCGTTATGGCTACACCTTC.

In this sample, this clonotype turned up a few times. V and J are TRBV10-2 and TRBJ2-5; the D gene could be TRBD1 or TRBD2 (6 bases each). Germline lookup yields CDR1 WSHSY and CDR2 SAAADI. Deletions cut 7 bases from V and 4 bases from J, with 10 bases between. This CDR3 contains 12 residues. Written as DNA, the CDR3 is TGCGCCAGCAAGGGGGGCCCAGAGACCCAGTACTTC. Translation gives CASKGGPETQYF.

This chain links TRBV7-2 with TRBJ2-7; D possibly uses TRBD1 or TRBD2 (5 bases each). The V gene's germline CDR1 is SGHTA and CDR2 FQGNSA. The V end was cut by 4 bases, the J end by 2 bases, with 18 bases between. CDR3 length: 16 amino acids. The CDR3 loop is CASSSRGRPSPYEQYF. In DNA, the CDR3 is TGTGCCAGCAGCTCGAGGGGTCGACCGTCACCCTACGAGCAGTACTTC.

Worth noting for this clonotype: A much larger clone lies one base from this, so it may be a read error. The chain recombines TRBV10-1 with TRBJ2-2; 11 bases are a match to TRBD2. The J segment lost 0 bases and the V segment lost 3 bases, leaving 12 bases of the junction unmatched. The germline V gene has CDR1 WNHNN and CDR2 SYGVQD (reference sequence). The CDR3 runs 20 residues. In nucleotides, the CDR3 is TGCGCCAGCAGTGAAGAAAGGGGTGCTAGCGGGAGGTCGAACACCGGGGAGCTGTTTTTT. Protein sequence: CASSEERGASGRSNTGELFF.

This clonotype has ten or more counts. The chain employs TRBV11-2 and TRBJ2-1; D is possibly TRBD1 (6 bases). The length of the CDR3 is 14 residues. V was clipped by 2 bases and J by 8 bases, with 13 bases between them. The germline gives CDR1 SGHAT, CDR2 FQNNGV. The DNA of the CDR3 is TGTGCCAGCAGCTTAAGCAGGGGTTGGGATGAGCAGTTCTTC. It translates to CASSLSRGWDEQFF.

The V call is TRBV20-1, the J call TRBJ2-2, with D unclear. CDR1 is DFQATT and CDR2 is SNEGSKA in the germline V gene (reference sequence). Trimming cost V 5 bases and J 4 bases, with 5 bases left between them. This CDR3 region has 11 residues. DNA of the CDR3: TGCAGTGCTGGAAGCACCGGGGAGCTGTTTTTT. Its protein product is CSAGSTGELFF.

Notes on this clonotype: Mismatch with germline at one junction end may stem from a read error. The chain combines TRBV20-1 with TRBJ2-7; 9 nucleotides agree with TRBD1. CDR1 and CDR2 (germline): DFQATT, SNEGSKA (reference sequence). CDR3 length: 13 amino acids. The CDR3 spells CNALRTGVYEQYF. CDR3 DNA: TGCAATGCTTTACGGACAGGGGTCTACGAGCAGTACTTC.

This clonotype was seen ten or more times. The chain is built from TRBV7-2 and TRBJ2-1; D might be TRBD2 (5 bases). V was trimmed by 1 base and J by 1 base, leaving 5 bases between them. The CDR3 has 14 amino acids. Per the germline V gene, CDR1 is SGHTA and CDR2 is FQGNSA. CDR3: CASSLGGSYNEQFF. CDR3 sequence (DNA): TGTGCCAGCAGCTTAGGCGGGTCCTACAATGAGCAGTTCTTC.

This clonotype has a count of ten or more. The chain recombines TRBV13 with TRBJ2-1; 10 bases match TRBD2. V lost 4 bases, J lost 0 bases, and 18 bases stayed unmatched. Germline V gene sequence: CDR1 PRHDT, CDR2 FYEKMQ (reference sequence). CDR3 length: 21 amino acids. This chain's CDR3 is CASSSVHNRTSGISSYNEQFF. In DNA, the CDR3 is TGTGCCAGCAGCTCAGTTCACAACCGCACTAGCGGGATAAGCTCCTACAATGAGCAGTTCTTC. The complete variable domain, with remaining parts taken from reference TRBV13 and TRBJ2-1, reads AAGVIQSPRHLIKEKRETATLKCYPIPRHDTVYWYQQGPGQDPQFLISFYEKMQSDKGSIPDRFSAQQFSDYHSELNMSSLELGDSALYFCASSSVHNRTSGISSYNEQFFGPGTRLTVL.

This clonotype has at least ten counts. The CDR3 reads CSVGQGASGELFF. The CDR3 coding sequence is TGCAGCGTGGGGCAGGGGGCCTCCGGGGAGCTGTTTTTT. The V and J genes are TRBV29-1 and TRBJ2-2; TRBD1 aligns across 8 bases. Trimming at V came to 6 bases and at J to 6 bases, leaving 6 bases not matched to a gene. The V gene's germline CDR1 is SQVTM and CDR2 ANQGSEA. This CDR3 contains 13 residues.

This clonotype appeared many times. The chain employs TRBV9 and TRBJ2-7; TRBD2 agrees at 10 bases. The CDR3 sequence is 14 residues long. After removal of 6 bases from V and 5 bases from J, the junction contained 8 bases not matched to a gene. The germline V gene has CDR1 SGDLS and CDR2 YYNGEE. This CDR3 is CASNPGTSENEQYF. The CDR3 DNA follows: TGTGCCAGCAACCCCGGGACTAGCGAGAACGAGCAGTACTTC.

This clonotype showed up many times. Written as DNA, the CDR3 is TGTGCCAGCAGCAACACCCACAGGGCAGATCAGCCCCAGCATTTT. Amino acid sequence: CASSNTHRADQPQHF. This chain uses TRBV28 with TRBJ1-5, with a possible D match to TRBD1 (6 bases). V was cut by 6 bases and J by 5 bases, with 17 bases left in between. Looked up from germline, CDR1 is MDHEN and CDR2 is SYDVKM. CDR3 length: 15 amino acids.